This T cell receptor (beta chain) was recovered during a study of cytomegalovirus exposure and HLA in healthy donors. Whole-study results and caveats: Follow-up analysis found HLA locus-dependent TCR association rates, highest for DRB1 and lowest for HLA-C. There were some public TCRs occurring in many donors, but most TCR sequences were rare. In vitro work confirmed that a few CMV-associated chains recognize CMV antigens.

The primer mix had 60 Vbeta and 13 Jbeta primers. Some clones are missing from TCRdb's copy, which holds only in-frame ones; the method was immunoSEQ multiplex PCR. The sample has 110,000 to 150,000 clones, roughly 74% seen once. As to this clone: What it recognizes is unknown.

In nominal health when sampled, donors likely had unrecorded immune exposures nonetheless. J lost 7 bases, V lost 8 bases, and 7 bases had no gene match. The CDR3 sequence is 13 residues long. The germline gives CDR1 SGHTA, CDR2 FQGNSA. Sequenced: PBMCs. J is TRBJ2-3 and V is TRBV7-2, with 9 bases aligning to TRBD1. The receptor comes from a man in his forties or fifties in good health and CMV-seronegative. The CDR3 loop reads CASRDRAENTQYF. CDR3 in DNA: TGTGCCAGCCGGGACAGGGCGGAAAATACGCAGTATTTT. Full variable domain (rest looked up from reference TRBV7-2 and TRBJ2-3): GAGVSQSPSNKVTEKGKDVELRCDPISGHTALYWYRQSLGQGLEFLIYFQGNSAPDKSGLPSDRFSAERTGGSVSTLTIQRTQQEDSAVYLCASRDRAENTQYFGPGTRLTVL.